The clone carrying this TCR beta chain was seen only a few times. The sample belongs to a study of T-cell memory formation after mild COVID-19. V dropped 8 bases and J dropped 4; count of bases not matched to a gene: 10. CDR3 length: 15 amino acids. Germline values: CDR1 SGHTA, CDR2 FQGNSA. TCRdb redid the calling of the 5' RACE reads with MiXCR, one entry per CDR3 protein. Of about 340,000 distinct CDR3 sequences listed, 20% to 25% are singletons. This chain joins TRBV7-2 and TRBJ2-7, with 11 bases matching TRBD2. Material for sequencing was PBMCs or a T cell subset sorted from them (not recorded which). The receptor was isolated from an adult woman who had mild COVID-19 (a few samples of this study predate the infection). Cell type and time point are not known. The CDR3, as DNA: TGTGCCAGCCTTCCTACTAGCGGGAGTGGTTACGAGCAGTACTTC. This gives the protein CASLPTSGSGYEQYF.